This is a list of T cell receptor beta chains from one sample in a study of blood T cells in healthy people across ages. MiXCR, applied by TCRdb to the 5' RACE reads, yields one record per CDR3 protein. Of roughly 900,000 distinct CDR3 sequences listed, roughly 48% were seen once; the top ten hold around 15%. The sample was blood. All receptors derive from a man between 25 and 39 years old in good health. The CDR3 runs from the conserved cysteine through the conserved F or W. Each record gives: clone size, V gene, CDR3 length, D gene, J gene, CDR3 DNA, CDR3 protein. D genes are given only for firm matches. The size entry is marked missing in some rows and otherwise reads once, few, many or a size class.

>.|TRBV10-3|13|.|TRBJ1-1
TGTGCCATTTCTAGGACGGAGAACACTGAAGCTTTCTTT
CAISRTENTEAFF
>few|TRBV5-1|15|.|TRBJ2-5
TGCGCCAGCAGCTTGATCGCGTCAGACGAAGAGACCCAGTACTTC
CASSLIASDEETQYF
>.|TRBV20-1|14|.|TRBJ2-7
TGCAGTGCTAAAGATATCATTGGTCGGGGCGAGCAGTACTTC
CSAKDIIGRGEQYF
>many|TRBV29-1|14|.|TRBJ2-7
TGCAGCGTTGGAGCCCGACAGCAGTCGGACGAGCAGTACTTC
CSVGARQQSDEQYF
>.|TRBV6-5|13|.|TRBJ2-7
TGTGCCAGCAGTTACTTCCAGGGTTACGAGCAGTACTTC
CASSYFQGYEQYF
>once|TRBV7-3|14|.|TRBJ2-1
TGTGCCAGCAGCACTTATGACAGAAGCCATGAGCAGTTCTTC
CASSTYDRSHEQFF
>.|TRBV3-1|15|TRBD2|TRBJ2-1
TGTGCCAGCAGCCAAGGCGGGGGGGCAGGGTATGAGCAGTTCTTC
CASSQGGGAGYEQFF
>.|TRBV20-1|14|TRBD2|TRBJ2-1
TGCAGTGCTGACTTTAGCGGGGATCGCAATGAGCAGTTCTTC
CSADFSGDRNEQFF
>many|TRBV20-1|14|.|TRBJ2-1
TGCAGTGCTATAGGGGACAAGTCCTACAATGAGCAGTTCTTC
CSAIGDKSYNEQFF
>few|TRBV5-1|14|TRBD1|TRBJ2-5
TGCGCCAGCAGCTTGGAAGGACAGGAGAAGACCCAGTACTTC
CASSLEGQEKTQYF
>.|TRBV24-1|15|.|TRBJ2-3
TGTGCCACCAGTGATTTCCGGCAGGGGAAAGATACGCAGTATTTT
CATSDFRQGKDTQYF
>.|TRBV27|16|.|TRBJ1-6
TGTGCCAGCTCCCTTTATTCCAGGGTTAGGAAATCACCCCTCCACTTT
CASSLYSRVRKSPLHF
>.|TRBV9|15|TRBD1|TRBJ2-2
TGTGCCAGCAGCGTTGGGACAGGGGGCAACGGGGAGCTGTTTTTT
CASSVGTGGNGELFF
>few|TRBV29-1|13|.|TRBJ2-7
TGCAGCGTCGAGGACACGAACTCCTACGAGCAGTACTTC
CSVEDTNSYEQYF
>.|TRBV6-4|15|TRBD1|TRBJ2-3
TGTGCCAGCAGTGATTTGACAGGGGCCCCAGATACGCAGTATTTT
CASSDLTGAPDTQYF
>.|TRBV5-1|14|TRBD1|TRBJ2-7
TGCGCCAGCAGCTTACCCGGGACAGACTACGAGCAGTACTTC
CASSLPGTDYEQYF
>once|TRBV13|16|.|TRBJ1-6
TGTGCCAGCAGCGTAAGAGGGGACCGCCATAATTCACCCCTCCACTTT
CASSVRGDRHNSPLHF
>.|TRBV7-9|15|TRBD1|TRBJ1-1
TGTGCCAGCAGCTCCCGGGACAGGGTGAACACTGAAGCTTTCTTT
CASSSRDRVNTEAFF
>few|TRBV7-9|14|.|TRBJ2-1
TGTGCCAGCAGCCCCCAACAGGGCTACAATGAGCAGTTCTTC
CASSPQQGYNEQFF
>once|TRBV20-1|13|.|TRBJ1-6
TGCAGTGCTAGGGACAGAATTAATTCACCCCTCCACTTT
CSARDRINSPLHF
>.|TRBV27|15|TRBD1|TRBJ1-5
TGTGCCAGCAGCCTACAGGGGTTTATGAATCAGCCCCAGCATTTT
CASSLQGFMNQPQHF
>.|TRBV20-1|14|TRBD2|TRBJ2-5
TGCAGTGCTACTAGCGGGGGGGCTGGGGAGACCCAGTACTTC
CSATSGGAGETQYF
>few|TRBV7-8|15|TRBD2|TRBJ2-1
TGTGCCAGCAGCCGTATAGCGGGGGCCTACAATGAGCAGTTCTTC
CASSRIAGAYNEQFF
>.|TRBV20-1|13|.|TRBJ1-5
TGCAGTGCTAGAGCGGGGACTGGTCAGCCCCAGCATTTT
CSARAGTGQPQHF
>.|TRBV6-5|12|TRBD1|TRBJ1-2
TGTGCCAGCAGGACAGGGGGCGACGGCTACACCTTC
CASRTGGDGYTF
>few|TRBV11-2|15|.|TRBJ1-4
TGTGCCAGCAGCTTAGGACAGGCAACTAATGAAAAACTGTTTTTT
CASSLGQATNEKLFF
>.|TRBV28|15|TRBD1|TRBJ1-2
TGTGCCAGCAGTTTGACAGGGGGCCCAGTCTATGGCTACACCTTC
CASSLTGGPVYGYTF
>.|TRBV4-2|14|TRBD2|TRBJ2-7
TGTGCCAGCAGCCCAGGGACTAGCATCAATGAGCAGTACTTC
CASSPGTSINEQYF
>.|TRBV5-1|15|TRBD2|TRBJ2-5
TGCGCCAGCAGGCTAGCGGGGGGAAGTTACAATGGGCAGTACTTC
CASRLAGGSYNGQYF
>few|TRBV28|17|.|TRBJ1-4
TGTGCCAGCAGTTTAAGAGTAGGCTTCGCAACTAATGAAAAACTGTTTTTT
CASSLRVGFATNEKLFF
>.|TRBV6-5|14|.|TRBJ1-5
TGTGCCAGCAGTCCGCAGACTGAAAATCAGCCCCAGCATTTT
CASSPQTENQPQHF
>few|TRBV20-1|14|.|TRBJ2-4
TGCAGTGCCCCCCATGGGGGGGGCCTAGACATTCAGTACTTC
CSAPHGGGLDIQYF
>.|TRBV10-3|14|.|TRBJ1-3
TGTGCCATCAGTGCCTCCTTCGACAGCGACACCATATATTTT
CAISASFDSDTIYF
>few|TRBV27|18|TRBD2|TRBJ2-7
TGTGCCAGCTTTAAACTAGCGGGGACTAGCAGCTCCTACAATGAGCAGTACTTC
CASFKLAGTSSSYNEQYF
>once|TRBV6-5|16|.|TRBJ2-7
TGTGCCAGCAGTTACTCGGGGCAGGCCGCCTTCTACGAGCAGTACTTC
CASSYSGQAAFYEQYF
>.|TRBV5-1|14|TRBD1|TRBJ2-7
TGCGCCAGCAGCTCATGGACAGGGTCGGGGGAGCAGTACTTC
CASSSWTGSGEQYF
>.|TRBV6-4|13|TRBD1|TRBJ1-2
TGTGCCAGCAGTGACGGACAGGCAAATGGCTACACCTTC
CASSDGQANGYTF